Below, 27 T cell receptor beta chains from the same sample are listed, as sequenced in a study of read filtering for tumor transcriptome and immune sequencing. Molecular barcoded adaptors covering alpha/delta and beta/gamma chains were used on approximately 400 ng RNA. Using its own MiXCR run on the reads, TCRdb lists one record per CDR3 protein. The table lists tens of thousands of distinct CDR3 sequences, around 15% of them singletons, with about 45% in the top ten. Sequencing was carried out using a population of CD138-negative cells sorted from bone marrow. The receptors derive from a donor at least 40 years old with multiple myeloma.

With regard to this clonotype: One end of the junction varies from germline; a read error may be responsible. CDR3: CASSLDQLVEQSF. CDR3 sequence (DNA): TGTGCCAGCAGCTTAGATCAACTGGTTGAGCAGTCCTTC. The chain links TRBV11-2 to TRBJ2-1; D is ambiguous. This CDR3 spans 13 amino acids. From germline, CDR1 is SGHAT and CDR2 FQNNGV.

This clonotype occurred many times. CDR3 bases: TGCGCCAGCAGCACAGGTCCCGGGACGGAGACACCCCTCCACTTT. Its translation: CASSTGPGTETPLHF. The chain employs TRBV5-1 and TRBJ1-6; maybe TRBD1 (5 bases). This CDR3 has 15 amino acids. The V gene lost 4 bases and the J gene lost 11 bases, with 19 bases spanning the gap. CDR1 and CDR2 from the germline V gene are SGHRS and YFSETQ.

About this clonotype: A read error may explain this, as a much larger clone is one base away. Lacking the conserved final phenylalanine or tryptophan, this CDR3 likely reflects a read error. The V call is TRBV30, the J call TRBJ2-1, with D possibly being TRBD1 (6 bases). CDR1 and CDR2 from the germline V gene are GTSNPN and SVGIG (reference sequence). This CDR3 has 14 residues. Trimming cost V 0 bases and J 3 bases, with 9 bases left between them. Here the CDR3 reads CAWSVQTGYNEQFL. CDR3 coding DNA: TGTGCCTGGAGTGTACAGACAGGCTACAATGAGCAGTTCCTC.

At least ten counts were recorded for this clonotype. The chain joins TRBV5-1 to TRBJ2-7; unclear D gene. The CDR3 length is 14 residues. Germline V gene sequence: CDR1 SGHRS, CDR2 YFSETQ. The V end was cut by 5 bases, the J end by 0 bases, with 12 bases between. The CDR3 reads CASRPQPSSYEQYF. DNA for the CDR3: TGCGCCAGCAGACCCCAGCCTAGCTCCTACGAGCAGTACTTC.

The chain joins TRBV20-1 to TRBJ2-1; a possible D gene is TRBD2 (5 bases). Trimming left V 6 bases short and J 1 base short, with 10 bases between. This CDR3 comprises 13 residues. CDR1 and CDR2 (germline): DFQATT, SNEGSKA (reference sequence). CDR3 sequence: CSAPTTSYNEQFF. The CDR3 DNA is TGCAGTGCCCCGACTACTTCCTACAATGAGCAGTTCTTC.

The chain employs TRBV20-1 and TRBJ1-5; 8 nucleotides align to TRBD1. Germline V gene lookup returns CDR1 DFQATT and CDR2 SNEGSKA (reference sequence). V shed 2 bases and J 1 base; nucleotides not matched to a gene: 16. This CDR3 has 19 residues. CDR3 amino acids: CSARPITGQEAGSNQPQHF. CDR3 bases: TGCAGTGCTAGACCTATCACGGGACAGGAGGCAGGGAGCAATCAGCCCCAGCATTTT.

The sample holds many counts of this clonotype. DNA for the CDR3: TGTGCCACCAGAGCGGGAGGGGGGAATGAGCAGTTCTTC. This translates into CATRAGGGNEQFF. The V call is TRBV10-3, the J call TRBJ2-1, with 10 positions matching TRBD2. This CDR3 region has 13 residues. The junction had 7 bases not matched to a gene; V was cut back by 10 bases and J by 7 bases. From germline, CDR1 is ENHRY and CDR2 SYGVKD.

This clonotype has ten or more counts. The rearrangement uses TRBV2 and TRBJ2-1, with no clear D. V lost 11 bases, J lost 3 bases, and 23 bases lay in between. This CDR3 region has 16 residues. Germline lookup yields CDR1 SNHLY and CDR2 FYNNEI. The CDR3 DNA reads TGTGCCGGCATCAGAAGTGAGGATTGGGGCTACAATGAGCAGTTCTTC. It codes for CAGIRSEDWGYNEQFF.

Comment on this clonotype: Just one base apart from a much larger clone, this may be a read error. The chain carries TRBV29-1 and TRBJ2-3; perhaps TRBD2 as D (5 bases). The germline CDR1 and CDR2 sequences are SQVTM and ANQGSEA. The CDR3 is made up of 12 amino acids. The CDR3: CGVEEAPGRQYF. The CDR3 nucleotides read TGCGGCGTTGAAGAGGCCCCGGGGAGGCAGTATTTT.

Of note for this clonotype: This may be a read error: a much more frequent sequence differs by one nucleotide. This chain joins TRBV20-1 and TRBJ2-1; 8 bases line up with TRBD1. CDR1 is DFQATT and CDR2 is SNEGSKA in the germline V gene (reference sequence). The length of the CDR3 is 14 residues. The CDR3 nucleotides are TGCAGTGCTTTGGCAGGGGGCCCCTACAATGCGCAGTTCTTC. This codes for CSALAGGPYNAQFF.

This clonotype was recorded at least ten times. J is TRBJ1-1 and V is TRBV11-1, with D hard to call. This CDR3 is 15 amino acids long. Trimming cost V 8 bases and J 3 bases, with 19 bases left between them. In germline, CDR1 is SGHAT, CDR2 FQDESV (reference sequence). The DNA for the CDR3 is TGTGCCAGCGAGCTTAATAGGATCGGGGACACTGAAGCTTTCTTT. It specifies CASELNRIGDTEAFF.

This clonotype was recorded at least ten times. The CDR3 coding sequence is TGTGCCTGTGGAGTCGGGTCTGGAAACACCATATATTTT. Protein: CACGVGSGNTIYF. The chain is built from TRBV30 and TRBJ1-3; D gene ambiguous. CDR1 GTSNPN and CDR2 SVGIG come from the germline V gene (reference sequence). V dropped 6 bases and J dropped 1 base, with 10 bases sitting between them. This CDR3 contains 13 residues.

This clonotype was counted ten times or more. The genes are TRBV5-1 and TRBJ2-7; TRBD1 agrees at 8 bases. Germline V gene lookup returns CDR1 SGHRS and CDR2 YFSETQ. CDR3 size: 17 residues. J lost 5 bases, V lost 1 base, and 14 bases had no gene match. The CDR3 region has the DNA TGCGCCAGCAGCTTGTCGTTTACCGGACAGGGTCGGGACGAGCAGTACTTC. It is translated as CASSLSFTGQGRDEQYF.

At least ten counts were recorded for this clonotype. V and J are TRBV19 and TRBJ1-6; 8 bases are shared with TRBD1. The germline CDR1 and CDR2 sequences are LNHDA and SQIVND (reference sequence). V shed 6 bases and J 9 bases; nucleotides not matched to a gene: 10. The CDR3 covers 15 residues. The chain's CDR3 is CASSPGQGGGSPLHF. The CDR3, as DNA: TGTGCCAGTAGCCCCGGACAGGGCGGAGGTTCACCCCTCCACTTT.

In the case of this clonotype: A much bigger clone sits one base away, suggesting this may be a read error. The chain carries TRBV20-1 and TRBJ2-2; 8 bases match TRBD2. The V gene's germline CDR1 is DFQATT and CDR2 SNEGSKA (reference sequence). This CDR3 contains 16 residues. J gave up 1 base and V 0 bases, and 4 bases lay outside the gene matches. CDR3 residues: CSARDGGGQNTGELFF. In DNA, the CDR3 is TGCAGTGCTAGAGATGGCGGGGGGCAGAACACCGGGGAGCTGTTTTTT.

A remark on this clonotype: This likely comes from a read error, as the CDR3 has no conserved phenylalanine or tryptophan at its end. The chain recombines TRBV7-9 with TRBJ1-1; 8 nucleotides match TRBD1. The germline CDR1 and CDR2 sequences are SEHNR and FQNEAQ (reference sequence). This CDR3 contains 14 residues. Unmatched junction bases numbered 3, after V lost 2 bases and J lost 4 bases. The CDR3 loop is CASSLPQGGTEAFL. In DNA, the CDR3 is TGTGCCAGCAGCTTACCACAGGGGGGCACTGAAGCTTTCCTT.

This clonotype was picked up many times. CDR3 loop: CASSYGGQFEEKLFF. CDR3 coding DNA: TGCGCCAGCAGCTACGGAGGACAGTTCGAAGAAAAACTGTTTTTT. V usage is TRBV5-1 and J usage is TRBJ1-4; D might be TRBD1 (6 bases). V gave up 3 bases and J gave up 8 bases, with 17 bases separating them. Germline CDR1 SGHRS, CDR2 YFSETQ. This CDR3 is 15 amino acids long.

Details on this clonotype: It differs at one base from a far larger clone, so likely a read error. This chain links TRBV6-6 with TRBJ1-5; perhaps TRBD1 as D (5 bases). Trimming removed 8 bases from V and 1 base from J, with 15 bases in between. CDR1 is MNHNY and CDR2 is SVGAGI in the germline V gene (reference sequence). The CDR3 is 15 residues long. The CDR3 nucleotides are TGTGCCAGCGGCGGGACGGCTTGGAGCAATCAGCCCCAGCATTTT. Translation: CASGGTAWSNQPQHF.

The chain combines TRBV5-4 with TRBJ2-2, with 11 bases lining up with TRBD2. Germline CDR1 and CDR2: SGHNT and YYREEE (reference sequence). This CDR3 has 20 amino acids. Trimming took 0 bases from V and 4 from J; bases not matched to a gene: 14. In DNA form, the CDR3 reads TGTGCCAGCAGCTTGGGTCTAATTAGCGGGAGGGGTGTCGGCACCGGGGAGCTGTTTTTT. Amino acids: CASSLGLISGRGVGTGELFF.

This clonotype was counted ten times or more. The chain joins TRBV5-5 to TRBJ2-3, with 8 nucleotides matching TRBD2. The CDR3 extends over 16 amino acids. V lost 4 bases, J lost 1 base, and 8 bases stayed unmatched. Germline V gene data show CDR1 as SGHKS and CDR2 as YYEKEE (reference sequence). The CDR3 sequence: CASSHGLAGGTDTQYF. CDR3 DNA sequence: TGTGCCAGCAGCCACGGACTAGCTGGAGGCACAGATACGCAGTATTTT.

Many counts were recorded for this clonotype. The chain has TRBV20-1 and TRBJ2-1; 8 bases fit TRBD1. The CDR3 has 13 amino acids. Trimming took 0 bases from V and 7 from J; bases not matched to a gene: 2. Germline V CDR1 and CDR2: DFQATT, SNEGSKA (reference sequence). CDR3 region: CSARDNRGNEQFF. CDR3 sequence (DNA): TGCAGTGCTAGAGATAACAGGGGGAATGAGCAGTTCTTC.

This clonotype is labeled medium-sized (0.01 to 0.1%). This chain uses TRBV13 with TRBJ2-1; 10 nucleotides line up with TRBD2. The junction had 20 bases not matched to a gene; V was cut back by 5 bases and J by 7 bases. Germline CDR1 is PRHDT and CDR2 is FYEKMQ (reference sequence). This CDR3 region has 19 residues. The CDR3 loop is CASSPWASGSKEGGNEQFF. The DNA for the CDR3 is TGTGCCAGCAGCCCCTGGGCTAGCGGGAGTAAGGAGGGGGGGAATGAGCAGTTCTTC.

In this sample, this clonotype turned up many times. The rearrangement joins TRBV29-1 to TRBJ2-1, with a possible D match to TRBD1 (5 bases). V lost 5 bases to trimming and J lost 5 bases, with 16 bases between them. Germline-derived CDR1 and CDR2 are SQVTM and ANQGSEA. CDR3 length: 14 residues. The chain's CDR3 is CSVPTGALNNEQFF. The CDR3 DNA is TGCAGCGTTCCCACTGGGGCCCTAAACAATGAGCAGTTCTTC.

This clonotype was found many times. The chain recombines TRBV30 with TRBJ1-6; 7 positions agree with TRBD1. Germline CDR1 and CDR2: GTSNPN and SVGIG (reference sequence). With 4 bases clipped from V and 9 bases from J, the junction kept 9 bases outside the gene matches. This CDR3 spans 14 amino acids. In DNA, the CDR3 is TGTGCCTGGAATATAAGACAGGGACGTTCACCCCTCCACTTT. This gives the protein CAWNIRQGRSPLHF.

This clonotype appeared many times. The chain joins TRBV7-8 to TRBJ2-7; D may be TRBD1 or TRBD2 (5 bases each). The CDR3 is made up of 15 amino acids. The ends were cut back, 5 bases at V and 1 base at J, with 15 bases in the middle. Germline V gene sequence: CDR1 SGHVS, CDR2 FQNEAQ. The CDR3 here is CASSPAGTQSYEQYF. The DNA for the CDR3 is TGTGCCAGCAGCCCAGCCGGGACCCAGTCCTACGAGCAGTACTTC.

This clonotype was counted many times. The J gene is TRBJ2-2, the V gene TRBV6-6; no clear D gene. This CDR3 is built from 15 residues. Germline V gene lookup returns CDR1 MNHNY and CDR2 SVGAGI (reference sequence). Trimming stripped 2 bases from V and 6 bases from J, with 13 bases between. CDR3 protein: CASSYRQPDAGELFF. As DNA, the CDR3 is TGTGCCAGCAGTTACAGGCAGCCCGACGCCGGGGAGCTGTTTTTT.

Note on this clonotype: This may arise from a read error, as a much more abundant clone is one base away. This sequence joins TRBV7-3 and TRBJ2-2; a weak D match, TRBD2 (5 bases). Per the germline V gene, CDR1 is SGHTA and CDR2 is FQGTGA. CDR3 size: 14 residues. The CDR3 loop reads CANSFSRGYGELFF. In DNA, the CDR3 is TGTGCCAACAGCTTCTCCCGGGGTTACGGGGAGCTGTTTTTT.